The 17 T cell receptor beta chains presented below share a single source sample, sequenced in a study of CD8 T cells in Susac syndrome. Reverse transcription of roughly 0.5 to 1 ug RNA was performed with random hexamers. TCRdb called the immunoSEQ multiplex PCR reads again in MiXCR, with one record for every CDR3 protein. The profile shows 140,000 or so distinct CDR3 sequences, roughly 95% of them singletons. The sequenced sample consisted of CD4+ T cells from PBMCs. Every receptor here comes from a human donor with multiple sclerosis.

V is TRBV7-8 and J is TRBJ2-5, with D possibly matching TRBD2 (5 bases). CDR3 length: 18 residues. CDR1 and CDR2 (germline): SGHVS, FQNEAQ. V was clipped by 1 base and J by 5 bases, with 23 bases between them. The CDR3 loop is CASSLVPHQLGLGETQYF. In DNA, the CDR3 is TGTGCCAGCAGCTTAGTACCACATCAACTAGGGTTGGGGGAGACCCAGTACTTC.

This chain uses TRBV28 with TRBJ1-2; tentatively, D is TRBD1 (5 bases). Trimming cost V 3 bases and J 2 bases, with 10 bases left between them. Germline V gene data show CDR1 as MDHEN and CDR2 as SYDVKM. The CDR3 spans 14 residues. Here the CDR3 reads CASSLPGTNYGYTF. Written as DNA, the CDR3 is TGTGCCAGCAGTTTGCCAGGGACCAACTATGGCTACACCTTC.

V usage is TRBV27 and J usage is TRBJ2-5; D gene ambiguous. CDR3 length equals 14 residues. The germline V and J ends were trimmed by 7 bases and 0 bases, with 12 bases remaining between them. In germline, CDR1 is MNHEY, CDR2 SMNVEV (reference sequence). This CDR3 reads CASKIGRNQETQYF. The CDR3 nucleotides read TGTGCCAGCAAAATAGGACGGAACCAAGAGACCCAGTACTTC.

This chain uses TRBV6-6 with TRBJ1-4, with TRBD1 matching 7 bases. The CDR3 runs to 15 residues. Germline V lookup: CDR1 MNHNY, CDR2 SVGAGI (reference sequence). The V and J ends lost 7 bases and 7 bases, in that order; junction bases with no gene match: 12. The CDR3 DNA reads TGTGCCAGCACCAGGGGGACAGTTATAAGTGAAAAACTGTTTTTT. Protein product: CASTRGTVISEKLFF.

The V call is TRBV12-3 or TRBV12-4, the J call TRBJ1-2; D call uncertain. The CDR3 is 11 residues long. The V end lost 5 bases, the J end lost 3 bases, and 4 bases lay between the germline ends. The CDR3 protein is CASSGYYGYTF. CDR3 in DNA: TGTGCCAGCAGTGGATACTATGGCTACACCTTC.

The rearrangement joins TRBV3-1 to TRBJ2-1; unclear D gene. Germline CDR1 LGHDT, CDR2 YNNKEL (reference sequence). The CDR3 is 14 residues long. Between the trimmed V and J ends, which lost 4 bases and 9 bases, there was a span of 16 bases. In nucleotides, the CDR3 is TGTGCCAGCAGCCTATTCTCAGGTAACGGTGAGCAGTTCTTC. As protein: CASSLFSGNGEQFF.

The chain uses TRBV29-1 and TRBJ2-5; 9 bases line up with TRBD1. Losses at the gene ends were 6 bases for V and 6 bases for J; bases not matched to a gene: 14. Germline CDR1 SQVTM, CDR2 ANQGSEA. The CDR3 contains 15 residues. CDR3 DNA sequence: TGCAGCGTACCACGGGACAGGGCTTTTCTAAAGACCCAGTACTTC. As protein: CSVPRDRAFLKTQYF.

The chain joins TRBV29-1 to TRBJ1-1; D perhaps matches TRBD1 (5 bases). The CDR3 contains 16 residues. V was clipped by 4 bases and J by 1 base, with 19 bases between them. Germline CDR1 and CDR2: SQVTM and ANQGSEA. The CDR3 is CSVGRQGASTNTEAFF. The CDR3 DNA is TGCAGCGTTGGTAGACAAGGGGCGAGTACGAACACTGAAGCTTTCTTT. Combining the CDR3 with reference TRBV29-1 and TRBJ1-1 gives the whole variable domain SAVISQKPSRDICQRGTSLTIQCQVDSQVTMMFWYRQQPGQSLTLIATANQGSEATYESGFVIDKFPISRPNLTFSTLTVSNMSPEDSSIYLCSVGRQGASTNTEAFFGQGTRLTVV.

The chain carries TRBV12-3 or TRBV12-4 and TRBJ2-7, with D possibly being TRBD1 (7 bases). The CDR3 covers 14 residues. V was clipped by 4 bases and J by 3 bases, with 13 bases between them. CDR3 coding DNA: TGTGCCAGCAGTTCGCAGGGGGGTCACTACGAGCAGTACTTC. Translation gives CASSSQGGHYEQYF.

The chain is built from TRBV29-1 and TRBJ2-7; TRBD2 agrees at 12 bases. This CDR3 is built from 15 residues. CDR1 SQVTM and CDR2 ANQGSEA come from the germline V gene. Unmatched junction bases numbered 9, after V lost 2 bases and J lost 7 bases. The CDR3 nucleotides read TGCAGCGTTGAAACTCTAGCGGGAGGGCCGGGGGAGCAGTACTTC. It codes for CSVETLAGGPGEQYF.

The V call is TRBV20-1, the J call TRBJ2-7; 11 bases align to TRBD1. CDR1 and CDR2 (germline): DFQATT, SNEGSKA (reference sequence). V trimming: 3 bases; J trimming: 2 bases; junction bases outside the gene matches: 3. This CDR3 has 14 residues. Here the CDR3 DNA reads TGCAGTGCTAGTACGGGACAGGGGGCCTACGAGCAGTACTTC. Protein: CSASTGQGAYEQYF.

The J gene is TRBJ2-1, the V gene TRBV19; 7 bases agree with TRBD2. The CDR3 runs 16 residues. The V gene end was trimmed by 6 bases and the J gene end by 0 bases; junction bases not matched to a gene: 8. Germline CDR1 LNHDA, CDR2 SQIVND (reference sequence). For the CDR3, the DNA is TGTGCCAGTAGGAAGGGAGCGGGAAGCTCCTACAATGAGCAGTTCTTC. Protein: CASRKGAGSSYNEQFF.

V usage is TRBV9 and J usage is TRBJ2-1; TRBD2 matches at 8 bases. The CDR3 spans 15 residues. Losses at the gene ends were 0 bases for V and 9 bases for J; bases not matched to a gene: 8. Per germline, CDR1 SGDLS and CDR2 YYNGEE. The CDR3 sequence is CASSVAVGGRSEQFF. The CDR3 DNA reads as TGTGCCAGCAGCGTAGCTGTTGGCGGGAGGAGTGAGCAGTTCTTC.

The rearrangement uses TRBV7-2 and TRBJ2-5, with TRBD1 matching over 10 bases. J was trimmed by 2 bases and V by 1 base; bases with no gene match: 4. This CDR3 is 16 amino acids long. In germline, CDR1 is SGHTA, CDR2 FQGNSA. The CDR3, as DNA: TGTGCCAGCAGCTTAGTACGGACAGGGGGACAAGAGACCCAGTACTTC. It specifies CASSLVRTGGQETQYF.

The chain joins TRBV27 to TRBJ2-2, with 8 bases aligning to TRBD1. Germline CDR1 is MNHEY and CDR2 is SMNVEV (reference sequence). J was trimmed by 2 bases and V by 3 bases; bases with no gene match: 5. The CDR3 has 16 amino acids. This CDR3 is CASSFRQGKNTGELFF. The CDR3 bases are TGTGCCAGCAGTTTTCGACAGGGGAAAAACACCGGGGAGCTGTTTTTT.

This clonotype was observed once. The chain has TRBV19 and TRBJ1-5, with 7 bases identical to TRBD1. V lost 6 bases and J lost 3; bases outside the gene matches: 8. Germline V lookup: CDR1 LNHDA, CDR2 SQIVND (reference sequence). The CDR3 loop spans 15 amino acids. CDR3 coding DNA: TGTGCCAGTAGCGCTCCAGGGGGATCCAATCAGCCCCAGCATTTT. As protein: CASSAPGGSNQPQHF.

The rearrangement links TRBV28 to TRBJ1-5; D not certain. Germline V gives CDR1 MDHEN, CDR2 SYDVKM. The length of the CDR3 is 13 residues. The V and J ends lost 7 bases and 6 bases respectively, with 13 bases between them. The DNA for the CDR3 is TGTGCCAGCATCCCGGGAGGGAGTCAGCCCCAGCATTTT. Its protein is CASIPGGSQPQHF.